Listed below are T cell receptor beta chains from one sample, sequenced in a study of human T cells and chemical hapten exposure. From the RACE reads, TCRdb called clonotypes with MiXCR, one entry per CDR3 protein. The sample includes around 200,000 distinct CDR3 sequences, roughly a quarter of them seen just once. Sequencing used whole blood, obtained in connection with sensitization to the hapten diphenylcyclopropenone (DPC). All receptors come from a woman aged 35 to 49 with alopecia areata. Some clones in this sample may be carry-over from other donors' samples. Both conserved end residues are part of each CDR3. The order of the fields is J gene, V gene, D gene, clone size, CDR3 length, CDR3 protein, CDR3 DNA. A D gene is named only where the DNA matches it firmly. A clone size is listed for some rows: how often the clone was seen (once, few, many), or a class if it is expanded.

TRBJ1-1 TRBV20-1 - - 13 CSADKGGNTEAFF TGCAGTGCTGATAAGGGGGGGAACACTGAAGCTTTCTTT
TRBJ2-2 TRBV7-2 TRBD2 few 16 CASSLTGTSGSWELFF TGTGCCAGCAGCTTAACCGGGACTAGCGGCTCCTGGGAGCTGTTTTTT
TRBJ2-7 TRBV20-1 - few 13 CSVSGQLEPEMYF TGCAGTGTCTCAGGACAGTTGGAGCCGGAGATGTACTTC
TRBJ1-2 TRBV29-1 - few 11 CSVGAGSGYTF TGCAGCGTTGGGGCAGGGAGTGGCTACACCTTC
TRBJ2-1 TRBV5-4 TRBD2 few 14 CASSSLAGNNEQFF TGTGCCAGCAGCTCGCTAGCGGGCAACAATGAGCAGTTCTTC
TRBJ1-1 TRBV27 - few 14 CASSSGRKNTEAFF TGTGCCAGCAGTTCCGGACGGAAGAACACTGAAGCTTTCTTT
TRBJ2-5 TRBV7-3 TRBD2 - 16 CASSLSSGMGQETQYF TGTGCCAGCAGCTTGTCCAGCGGGATGGGACAAGAGACCCAGTACTTC
TRBJ2-7 TRBV29-1 TRBD1 few 15 CSVELQGASSYEQYF TGCAGCGTTGAATTACAGGGGGCAAGCTCCTACGAGCAGTACTTC
TRBJ2-2 TRBV10-3 - many 13 CAISEFAEGELFF TGTGCCATCAGTGAGTTCGCCGAGGGGGAGCTGTTTTTT
TRBJ1-1 TRBV6-1 TRBD1 - 13 CASKTGGDTEAFF TGTGCCAGCAAGACAGGGGGAGACACTGAAGCTTTCTTT
TRBJ1-2 TRBV6-2/TRBV6-3 TRBD1 few 14 CASNRDRGNYGYTF TGTGCCAGCAACCGGGACAGGGGGAACTATGGCTACACCTTC
TRBJ1-5 TRBV10-3 TRBD1 few 14 CAISHRDRDQPQHF TGTGCCATCAGTCACCGGGACAGAGATCAGCCCCAGCATTTT
TRBJ2-4 TRBV28 TRBD1 - 17 CASSLAGTGGSKNIQYF TGTGCCAGCAGTTTGGCCGGGACAGGGGGATCCAAAAACATTCAGTACTTC
TRBJ2-1 TRBV7-9 TRBD1 - 16 CASSHTGQGAYNEQFF TGTGCCAGCAGCCATACAGGACAGGGGGCCTACAATGAGCAGTTCTTC
TRBJ1-3 TRBV4-1 - - 20 CASSQAFQRTAGRSGNTIYF TGCGCCAGCAGCCAAGCTTTCCAGCGGACAGCGGGTCGCTCTGGAAACACCATATATTTT
TRBJ2-3 TRBV4-1 - few 12 CASSQEGLNRYF TGCGCCAGCAGCCAAGAAGGACTGAATCGGTATTTT
TRBJ2-7 TRBV18 - few 14 CASSQGPSSYEQYF TGTGCCAGCTCCCAGGGCCCCAGCTCCTACGAGCAGTACTTC
TRBJ2-1 TRBV9 - - 15 CASSVDLRAADEQFF TGTGCCAGCAGCGTAGATCTGCGGGCCGCTGATGAGCAGTTCTTC
TRBJ2-7 TRBV5-5 TRBD1 - 14 CASSADRGRGEQYF TGTGCCAGCAGCGCGGACAGGGGCCGTGGCGAGCAGTACTTC
TRBJ2-7 TRBV7-2 - few 14 CASSLKRHEYEQYF TGTGCCAGCAGCTTAAAAAGGCATGAATACGAGCAGTACTTC
TRBJ2-3 TRBV7-2 - few 13 CASSLNREDTQYF TGTGCCAGCAGCTTGAACAGGGAGGATACGCAGTATTTT
TRBJ2-3 TRBV7-9 TRBD1 few 15 CASSLRQGTTDTQYF TGTGCCAGCAGCCTAAGACAGGGGACCACAGATACGCAGTATTTT
TRBJ2-7 TRBV5-1 TRBD2 few 15 CASSPTSGTPYEQYF TGCGCCAGCAGCCCCACTAGCGGGACCCCCTACGAGCAGTACTTC
TRBJ2-2 TRBV5-1 TRBD1 - 16 CASSLDGQGSTGELFF TGCGCCAGCAGCTTGGATGGACAGGGTTCCACCGGGGAGCTGTTTTTT
TRBJ2-7 TRBV6-1 - few 16 CASSLLSSRGGNEQYF TGTGCCAGCAGTCTGTTAAGTAGCAGGGGGGGAAACGAGCAGTACTTC
TRBJ2-1 TRBV7-9 TRBD1 few 12 CALQGADNEQFF TGTGCTTTACAGGGGGCCGACAATGAGCAGTTCTTC
TRBJ2-4 TRBV20-1 - - 13 CSALPAVGGVQYF TGCAGTGCGTTGCCGGCGGTTGGGGGCGTTCAGTACTTC
TRBJ1-4 TRBV5-1 - few 14 CASSLEGVLGKLFF TGCGCCAGCAGCTTGGAAGGGGTATTGGGAAAACTGTTTTTT
TRBJ2-1 TRBV6-2/TRBV6-3 TRBD2 few 15 CASSLLAGGTGEQFF TGTGCCAGCAGCCTACTAGCGGGAGGTACAGGGGAGCAGTTCTTC
TRBJ1-1 TRBV29-1 - few 13 CSVVRGVNTEAFF TGCAGCGTTGTGAGGGGGGTGAACACTGAAGCTTTCTTT
TRBJ1-6 TRBV2 - - 16 CASDRIGSSYNSPLHF TGTGCCAGCGACAGAATCGGGAGCTCCTATAATTCACCCCTCCACTTT
TRBJ1-3 TRBV4-2 - - 17 CASSAFPTEPSGNTIYF TGTGCCAGCAGCGCGTTTCCGACGGAACCCTCTGGAAACACCATATATTTT
TRBJ2-2 TRBV6-5 - - 14 CASSYSRTGGELFF TGTGCCAGCAGTTACTCCCGGACCGGCGGGGAGCTGTTTTTT
TRBJ2-7 TRBV7-9 - once 14 CASSLGDTFYEQYF TGTGCCAGCAGCTTAGGGGACACCTTCTACGAGCAGTACTTC
TRBJ1-1 TRBV7-6 - few 13 CASSQQLNTEAFF TGTGCCAGCAGCCAACAGCTGAACACTGAAGCTTTCTTT
TRBJ2-7 TRBV6-1 TRBD1 few 13 CASRTGDVDEQYF TGTGCCAGCAGGACAGGGGATGTGGACGAGCAGTACTTC
TRBJ1-5 TRBV19 TRBD1 many 14 CASSTHRGHQPQHF TGTGCCAGTAGTACTCACAGGGGGCATCAGCCCCAGCATTTT
TRBJ2-1 TRBV20-1 TRBD2 few 15 CSAREHSGGKNEQFF TGCAGTGCTAGAGAACATTCGGGGGGAAAGAATGAGCAGTTCTTC
TRBJ2-1 TRBV5-1 - few 11 CASRTAFEQFF TGCGCCAGCCGAACCGCCTTTGAGCAGTTCTTC
TRBJ1-5 TRBV28 - many 12 CASSVSNQPQHF TGTGCCAGCAGTGTGAGCAATCAGCCCCAGCATTTT
TRBJ2-3 TRBV7-9 - - 17 CASSTPRPGVWTDTQYF TGTGCCAGCAGCACCCCCCGTCCCGGGGTTTGGACAGATACGCAGTATTTT
TRBJ2-7 TRBV18 - few 15 CASSPGNRVSYEQYF TGTGCCAGCTCACCTGGAAACAGGGTCTCCTACGAGCAGTACTTC
TRBJ2-1 TRBV29-1 - - 15 CSVRLRGGPDNEQFF TGCAGCGTCCGGCTCAGGGGGGGGCCTGACAATGAGCAGTTCTTC
TRBJ2-6 TRBV20-1 - - 17 CSASGRTGDSGANVLTF TGCAGTGCTAGTGGGAGGACAGGAGACTCTGGGGCCAACGTCCTGACTTTC
TRBJ1-2 TRBV6-6 TRBD1 - 17 CASSHLQSGGADYGYTF TGTGCCAGCAGCCACTTACAGTCAGGGGGCGCTGACTATGGCTACACCTTC
TRBJ1-2 TRBV7-2 TRBD1 few 14 CASSLGQGARGYTF TGTGCCAGCAGCTTAGGACAGGGGGCAAGAGGCTACACCTTC
TRBJ2-2 TRBV9 - - 12 CASSAYSGELFF TGTGCCAGCAGCGCGTACTCCGGGGAGCTGTTTTTT
TRBJ2-7 TRBV6-5 - - 13 CASYGTDLGEQYF TGTGCCAGCTATGGTACAGATTTGGGCGAGCAGTACTTC
TRBJ2-3 TRBV15 - - 16 CATSAGRDWITDTQYF TGTGCCACCAGCGCAGGAAGGGACTGGATTACAGATACGCAGTATTTT
TRBJ2-3 TRBV7-2 TRBD2 few 15 CASRYTGTSVDTQYF TGTGCCAGCAGATACACCGGGACTAGCGTCGATACGCAGTATTTT
TRBJ2-5 TRBV6-6 - few 11 CASKVRETQYF TGTGCCAGCAAGGTCAGGGAGACCCAGTACTTC
TRBJ2-3 TRBV4-2 - - 15 CASSHREGGTDTQYF TGTGCCAGCAGCCACCGTGAAGGAGGGACAGATACGCAGTATTTT
TRBJ2-7 TRBV9 TRBD2 - 15 CASSVSSGLLNEQYF TGTGCCAGCAGCGTAAGTTCGGGACTATTAAACGAGCAGTACTTC
TRBJ2-7 TRBV29-1 - - 16 CSVEDGAGAGINEQYF TGCAGCGTTGAAGATGGGGCGGGGGCAGGGATAAACGAGCAGTACTTC
TRBJ2-7 TRBV6-2/TRBV6-3 TRBD1 - 15 CASSYPGQGTYEQYF TGTGCCAGCAGTTACCCGGGACAGGGTACCTACGAGCAGTACTTC
TRBJ2-1 TRBV10-3 TRBD2 - 12 CAISFSGNEQFF TGTGCCATCAGTTTTAGCGGGAATGAGCAGTTCTTC